The 5 T cell receptor beta chains below were found in one sample sequenced in a study of memory CD4+ T cells and cytomegalovirus serostatus (dated by TCRdb to 2018 to 2020). The library relied on the immunoSEQ multiplex PCR assay. TCRdb limited this immuneACCESS table to in-frame rearrangements with V and J called. A share of clones is missing; checked studies link under half to unresolved V genes, and the rest is unexplained. In this sample the table shows 45,000 to 70,000 clones, 82% of which occur a single time. The top ten constitute roughly 0.5% of the sample. A FACSAria II was used to sort memory CD4+ T cells, defined as single viable CD3+CD4+CD8-CD45RO+ cells. Sample: memory CD4+ T cells from blood. The receptors were sampled from an adult in good health and CMV-seronegative. Some clones in this sample may be carry-over from other donors' samples.

The CDR3 coding sequence is TGTGCCAGCAGTTTATTCGCGGGAGCTACCGGGGAGCTGTTTTTT. It encodes CASSLFAGATGELFF. V and J are TRBV28 and TRBJ2-2, with 7 bases aligning to TRBD2. CDR3 length: 15 amino acids. V lost 1 base to trimming and J lost 5 bases; unmatched junction nucleotides: 4. From germline, CDR1 is MDHEN and CDR2 SYDVKM. The full variable domain, with the rest looked up from reference TRBV28 and TRBJ2-2, is DVKVTQSSRYLVKRTGEKVFLECVQDMDHENMFWYRQDPGLGLRLIYFSYDVKMKEKGDIPEGYSVSREKKERFSLILESASTNQTSMYLCASSLFAGATGELFFGEGSRLTVL.

This clone has just one count. The DNA of the CDR3 is TGTGCCAGCCGGGAGCTCCGAAGGGCCAACGTCCTGACTTTC. The encoded protein is CASRELRRANVLTF. This chain links TRBV6-1 with TRBJ2-6; D perhaps matches TRBD2 (6 bases). V shed 8 bases and J shed 5 bases, with 13 bases lying between them. Looked up from germline, CDR1 is MNHNS and CDR2 is SASEGT. The CDR3 has 14 residues.

The rearrangement links TRBV5-3 to TRBJ1-3, with unresolved D. TRBV5-3 is sorted into the ORF group, with uncertain function. V shed 8 bases and J shed 1 base, with 16 bases lying between them. This CDR3 has 15 amino acids. In DNA form, the CDR3 reads TGTGCCAGGCGTCCAACATGCTTATCTGGAAACACCATATATTTT. Amino acids: CARRPTCLSGNTIYF.

V and J are TRBV5-1 and TRBJ2-7, with D perhaps assigned TRBD1 or TRBD2 (6 bases each). Germline V gene lookup returns CDR1 SGHRS and CDR2 YFSETQ. This CDR3 has 15 residues. V lost 1 base and J 2 bases, leaving 13 bases between the germline ends. The DNA of the CDR3 is TGCGCCAGCAGCTTGAGTGCGGGACAACCCTACGAGCAGTACTTC. Its translation: CASSLSAGQPYEQYF. The complete variable domain, with remaining parts taken from reference TRBV5-1 and TRBJ2-7, reads KAGVTQTPRYLIKTRGQQVTLSCSPISGHRSVSWYQQTPGQGLQFLFEYFSETQRNKGNFPGRFSGRQFSNSRSEMNVSTLELGDSALYLCASSLSAGQPYEQYFGPGTRLTVT.

This rearrangement joins TRBV4-2 to TRBJ1-2; possibly TRBD1 for D (5 bases). This CDR3 is 14 amino acids long. Germline V gene sequence: CDR1 LGHNA, CDR2 YNFKEQ. With 6 bases removed from V and 2 bases from J, the gap between germline ends came to 13 bases. CDR3 DNA: TGTGCCAGCAGTCGACCGACAGAGAACTATGGCTACACCTTC. Translated, it gives CASSRPTENYGYTF.